This T cell receptor (beta chain) was retrieved from a study of CD8 T cells in ankylosing spondylitis. Study-wide results and limits: Existing reports had already noted some motif variants in reactive arthritis synovial fluid and blood. In peripheral blood, disease-linked CD8+ clones occurred at relatively low frequencies. Reportedly, disease-linked clones are significantly enriched in ankylosing spondylitis patients' matched synovial fluid.

In regard to this clonotype: The antigen remains unidentified.

Germline V lookup: CDR1 ENHRY, CDR2 SYGVKD. V gave up 4 bases and J gave up 4 bases; unmatched junction bases: 9. This CDR3 has 16 amino acids. TCRdb processed the 5' RACE reads anew with MiXCR; each CDR3 protein has one entry. The sample gives just under 350,000 distinct CDR3 sequences, roughly 15% of which show up once; 0.9% to 1.2% is in the top ten. The sample comprised blood, either unsorted or a sorted T cell fraction (not recorded which). The chain links TRBV10-3 to TRBJ2-1; 8 bases are shared with TRBD2. The TCR was taken from a male donor with ankylosing spondylitis or in good health (not recorded which). In DNA, the CDR3 is TGTGCCATCAGTGTGACTAGCGCGAAGTCTTACAATGAGCAGTTCTTC. Its protein product is CAISVTSAKSYNEQFF.